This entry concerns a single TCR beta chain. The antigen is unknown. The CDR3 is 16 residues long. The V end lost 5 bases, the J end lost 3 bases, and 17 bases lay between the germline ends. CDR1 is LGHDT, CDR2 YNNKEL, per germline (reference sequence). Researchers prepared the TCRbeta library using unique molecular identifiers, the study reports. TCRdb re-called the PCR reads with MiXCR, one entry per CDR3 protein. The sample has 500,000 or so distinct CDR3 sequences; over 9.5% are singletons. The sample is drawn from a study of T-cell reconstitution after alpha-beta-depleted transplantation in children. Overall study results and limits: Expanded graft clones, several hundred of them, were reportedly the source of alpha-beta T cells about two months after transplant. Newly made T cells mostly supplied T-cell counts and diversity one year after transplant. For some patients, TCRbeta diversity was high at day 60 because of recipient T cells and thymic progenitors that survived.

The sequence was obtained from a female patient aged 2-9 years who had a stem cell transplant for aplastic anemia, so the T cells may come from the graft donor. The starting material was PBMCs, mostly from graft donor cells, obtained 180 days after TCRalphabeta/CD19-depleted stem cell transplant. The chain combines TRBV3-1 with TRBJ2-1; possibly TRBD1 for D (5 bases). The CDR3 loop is CASSAIRQRGYNEQFF. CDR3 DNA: TGTGCCAGCAGCGCAATAAGACAGCGCGGCTACAATGAGCAGTTCTTC.